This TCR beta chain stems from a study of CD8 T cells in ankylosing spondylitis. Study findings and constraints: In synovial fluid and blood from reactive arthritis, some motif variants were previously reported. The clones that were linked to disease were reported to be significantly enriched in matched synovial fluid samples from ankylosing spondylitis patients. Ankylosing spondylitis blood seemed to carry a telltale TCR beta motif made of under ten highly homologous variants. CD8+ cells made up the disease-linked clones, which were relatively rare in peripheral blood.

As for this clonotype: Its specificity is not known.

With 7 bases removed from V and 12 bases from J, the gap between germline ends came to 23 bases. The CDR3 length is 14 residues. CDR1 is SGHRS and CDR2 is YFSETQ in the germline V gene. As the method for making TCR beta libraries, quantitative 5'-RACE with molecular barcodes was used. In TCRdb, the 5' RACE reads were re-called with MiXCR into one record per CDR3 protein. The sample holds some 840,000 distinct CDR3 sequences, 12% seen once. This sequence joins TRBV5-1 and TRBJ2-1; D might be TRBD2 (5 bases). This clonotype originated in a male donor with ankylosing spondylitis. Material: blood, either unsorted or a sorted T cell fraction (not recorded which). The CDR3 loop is CASGNSAGANGQFF. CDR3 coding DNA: TGCGCCAGCGGAAACTCTGCGGGTGCTAACGGGCAGTTCTTC.